A selection of T cell receptor beta chains follows, all from one sample in a study of T cells in Graves' hyperthyroidism and ophthalmopathy. MiXCR, run by TCRdb on the multiplex PCR reads, gives a single entry per CDR3 protein. The sample includes around 340,000 distinct CDR3 sequences, approximately 18% of them seen just once. The sample consisted of blood. The receptor source for this set is a woman under 40 with Graves' hyperthyroidism that later progressed to Graves' ophthalmopathy. The CDR3 runs from the conserved cysteine through the conserved F or W. Fields, in order: D gene, V gene, J gene, clone size, CDR3 DNA, CDR3 protein. A D gene is named only where the DNA matches it firmly. A row's size may be missing; if present it is once, few, many or a size class.

D: -
V: TRBV11-2
J: TRBJ2-7
size: -
DNA: TGTGCCAGCAGCTTAAACCAGGGGCCCTACGAGCAGTACTTC
CDR3: CASSLNQGPYEQYF

D: -
V: TRBV5-5
J: TRBJ2-7
size: few
DNA: TGTGCCAGCAGCTTGGCTTCGGGTTTTGCGTCTGTGTACGAGCAGTACTTC
CDR3: CASSLASGFASVYEQYF

D: -
V: TRBV28
J: TRBJ1-4
size: many
DNA: TGTGCCAGCTACTCTACAGGGTCCAATGAAAAACTGTTTTTT
CDR3: CASYSTGSNEKLFF

D: TRBD2
V: TRBV12-3/TRBV12-4
J: TRBJ2-1
size: many
DNA: TGTGCCAGCAGTTCCCGGACTAGCGGGGGACGGGATGAGCAGTTCTTC
CDR3: CASSSRTSGGRDEQFF

D: TRBD1
V: TRBV29-1
J: TRBJ2-7
size: many
DNA: TGCAGCGCCTGGACAGGGTTCCGTGGTGAGCAGTACTTC
CDR3: CSAWTGFRGEQYF

D: -
V: TRBV20-1
J: TRBJ2-5
size: -
DNA: TGCAGTGCCCCCTTAGGGTTCGGAGGAGAGACCCAGTACTTC
CDR3: CSAPLGFGGETQYF

D: -
V: TRBV6-1
J: TRBJ2-7
size: many
DNA: TGTGCCAGCAGTGGGGCAGGGGTTTGGGACGAGCAGTACTTC
CDR3: CASSGAGVWDEQYF

D: -
V: TRBV19
J: TRBJ1-2
size: -
DNA: TGTGCCAGTAGCCCCCAACAGGCGACCTATGGCTACACCTTC
CDR3: CASSPQQATYGYTF

D: -
V: TRBV28
J: TRBJ2-5
size: many
DNA: TGTGCCAGCGGACTAGGGGGGGGGATCCAAGAGACCCAGTACTTC
CDR3: CASGLGGGIQETQYF

D: TRBD2
V: TRBV5-1
J: TRBJ2-7
size: few
DNA: TGCGCCAGCAGCTTGAATCAGGGAGGGGCCTCCTACGAGCAGTACTTC
CDR3: CASSLNQGGASYEQYF

D: -
V: TRBV7-9
J: TRBJ1-2
size: once
DNA: TGTGCCAGCAGCCGATACACCTTC
CDR3: CASSRYTF

D: TRBD1
V: TRBV25-1
J: TRBJ1-4
size: few
DNA: TGTGCCAGCAGTGCCGGACAGGGGGCGGGTGAAAAACTGTTTTTT
CDR3: CASSAGQGAGEKLFF

D: TRBD1
V: TRBV2
J: TRBJ1-2
size: many
DNA: TGTGCCAGCAGAAGACGACAGGGGGAAGTACAAGGTGACTATGGCTACACCTTC
CDR3: CASRRRQGEVQGDYGYTF

D: TRBD1
V: TRBV5-1
J: TRBJ1-4
size: -
DNA: TGCGCCAGCAGCCTGGGGACAGGGCTGGAACTGTTTTTT
CDR3: CASSLGTGLELFF

D: -
V: TRBV24-1
J: TRBJ1-5
size: -
DNA: TGTGCCACCAGTGACTTAGGCTGGCCCCAGCATTTT
CDR3: CATSDLGWPQHF

D: TRBD1
V: TRBV5-1
J: TRBJ2-5
size: -
DNA: TGCGCCAGCCATGCGACAGGGGACCAAGAGACCCAGTACTTC
CDR3: CASHATGDQETQYF

D: -
V: TRBV10-2
J: TRBJ1-6
size: many
DNA: TGCGCCAGCATTGAGGGTTGGAGCTCACCCCTCCACTTT
CDR3: CASIEGWSSPLHF

D: -
V: TRBV30
J: TRBJ1-1
size: many
DNA: TGTGCCTGGAGGAGGGTTACTGAAGCTTTCTTT
CDR3: CAWRRVTEAFF

D: -
V: TRBV29-1
J: TRBJ1-2
size: -
DNA: TGCAGCGTTGCAAGCAACTATGGCTACACCTTC
CDR3: CSVASNYGYTF

D: -
V: TRBV30
J: TRBJ2-7
size: many
DNA: TGTGCCTCCCAGGACGTCGGCTCCTACGAGCAGTACTTC
CDR3: CASQDVGSYEQYF

D: -
V: TRBV12-3/TRBV12-4
J: TRBJ1-3
size: many
DNA: TGTGCCAGCAGTTTATCCCCTGGAAACACCATATATTTT
CDR3: CASSLSPGNTIYF

D: -
V: TRBV2
J: TRBJ2-3
size: -
DNA: TGTGCCAGCACGGACCTAGCAGGAGATACGCAGTATTTT
CDR3: CASTDLAGDTQYF

D: -
V: TRBV27
J: TRBJ1-5
size: -
DNA: TGTGCCAGCAATTTCGGGGTCTATCAGCCCCAGCATTTT
CDR3: CASNFGVYQPQHF

D: -
V: TRBV2
J: TRBJ2-1
size: many
DNA: TGTGCCAGCAGTGAATCTTTAGTCAATGAGCAGTTCTTC
CDR3: CASSESLVNEQFF

D: -
V: TRBV2
J: TRBJ1-5
size: many
DNA: TGTGCCAGTACGGGACGGAGCAATCAGCCCCAGCATTTT
CDR3: CASTGRSNQPQHF

D: TRBD1
V: TRBV10-3
J: TRBJ2-6
size: few
DNA: TGTGCCATCAAGGGGGAATTCGGACAGGGCTTCTCTGGGGCCAACGTCCTGACTTTC
CDR3: CAIKGEFGQGFSGANVLTF

D: -
V: TRBV12-3/TRBV12-4
J: TRBJ1-5
size: few
DNA: TGTGCCAGCAGCGTATCAGGGGTCCTAAATATGGACTATAGCAATCAGCCCCAGCATTTT
CDR3: CASSVSGVLNMDYSNQPQHF

D: -
V: TRBV6-1
J: TRBJ1-2
size: many
DNA: TGTGCCAGCATTCCAACCGGGGGGGTTGGCTACACCTTC
CDR3: CASIPTGGVGYTF

D: -
V: TRBV7-2
J: TRBJ2-5
size: many
DNA: TGTGCCAGCAGCCCCGGTACCCTGAAAGTAGAGACCCAGTACTTC
CDR3: CASSPGTLKVETQYF

D: -
V: TRBV30
J: TRBJ2-1
size: many
DNA: TGTGCCTGGAGTCCCTCAAGGACTAATTCCTACAATGAGCAGTTCTTC
CDR3: CAWSPSRTNSYNEQFF

D: TRBD2
V: TRBV28
J: TRBJ2-2
size: -
DNA: TGTGCCACCCACGCCCCGGGGGGGGGGGCCAGCGGGACCGGGGAGCTGTTTTTT
CDR3: CATHAPGGGASGTGELFF

D: -
V: TRBV6-5
J: TRBJ1-1
size: many
DNA: TGTGCCAGCAGTTACCGAAAAGGGGGTATCTGGATCACTGAAGCTTTCTTT
CDR3: CASSYRKGGIWITEAFF

D: TRBD2
V: TRBV12-3/TRBV12-4
J: TRBJ2-7
size: many
DNA: TGTGCCAGCAGTCCGGTTGTGGGGGGGAGATACGAGCAGTACTTC
CDR3: CASSPVVGGRYEQYF

D: -
V: TRBV4-2
J: TRBJ2-1
size: many
DNA: TGTGCCAGCAGCCAACCCGACCTTAATGAGCAGTTCTTC
CDR3: CASSQPDLNEQFF

D: TRBD1
V: TRBV30
J: TRBJ2-7
size: many
DNA: TGTGCCTGGTGGACAGGGGGACCGGGCGAGCAGTACTTC
CDR3: CAWWTGGPGEQYF

D: -
V: TRBV4-2
J: TRBJ2-3
size: -
DNA: TGTGCCAGCAGCAAGACCAGCGGGCCAAGCACAGATACGCAGTATTTT
CDR3: CASSKTSGPSTDTQYF

D: -
V: TRBV6-2/TRBV6-3
J: TRBJ1-5
size: many
DNA: TGTGCCATCCGCGACAGGCATAATCAGCCCCAGCATTTT
CDR3: CAIRDRHNQPQHF

D: TRBD2
V: TRBV27
J: TRBJ2-7
size: -
DNA: TGTGCCAGCAGCCTTTCCGGGACTAGCGTACTCGAGCAGTACTTC
CDR3: CASSLSGTSVLEQYF

D: -
V: TRBV12-3/TRBV12-4
J: TRBJ1-3
size: -
DNA: TGTGCCAGCAGTTTTGACCCCATTAGGTTGGCTGGAAACACCATATATTTT
CDR3: CASSFDPIRLAGNTIYF

D: -
V: TRBV19
J: TRBJ1-4
size: many
DNA: TGTGCCAGTAGTATGAGGGGCGGTGAAAAACTGTTTTTT
CDR3: CASSMRGGEKLFF

D: -
V: TRBV27
J: TRBJ1-2
size: many
DNA: TGTGCCAGCAGTTTCGCGGGAGCCGGGTCTCAATATGGCTACACCTTC
CDR3: CASSFAGAGSQYGYTF

D: TRBD1
V: TRBV7-9
J: TRBJ1-4
size: -
DNA: TGTGCCAGCAGAAAACAGGGGGCTTCAAATGAAAAACTGTTTTTT
CDR3: CASRKQGASNEKLFF

D: TRBD1
V: TRBV19
J: TRBJ2-7
size: many
DNA: TGTGCCAGTCTGGGACAGGGTGGCTACGAGCAGTACTTC
CDR3: CASLGQGGYEQYF

D: TRBD1
V: TRBV20-1
J: TRBJ2-1
size: -
DNA: TGCAGTGCTAATTACAGGGGGCAAGGCGATGAGCAGTTCTTC
CDR3: CSANYRGQGDEQFF

D: TRBD1
V: TRBV28
J: TRBJ2-7
size: -
DNA: TGTGCCAGCAGTACGAGCGGGACAGGGTTTTCCTACGAGCAGTACTTC
CDR3: CASSTSGTGFSYEQYF

D: TRBD2
V: TRBV3-1
J: TRBJ2-7
size: many
DNA: TGTGCCAGCAGCCAAGGTTCTAGCGGGGACGAGCAGTACTTC
CDR3: CASSQGSSGDEQYF

D: TRBD1
V: TRBV15
J: TRBJ2-7
size: -
DNA: TGTGCCACCAGCAGGTGGGGACAGGGGGTTGTTGGCGAGCAGTACTTC
CDR3: CATSRWGQGVVGEQYF

D: -
V: TRBV28
J: TRBJ2-7
size: many
DNA: TGTGCCAGCAGTTTATTGGGGGAAGCCTACGAGCAGTACTTC
CDR3: CASSLLGEAYEQYF

D: -
V: TRBV28
J: TRBJ1-2
size: -
DNA: TGTGCCAGCGCCATGGGCGGGGGGGGCTTATTAGACTATGGCTACACCTTC
CDR3: CASAMGGGGLLDYGYTF

D: -
V: TRBV18
J: TRBJ2-7
size: many
DNA: TGTGCCAGCTCACCACCGTCTCTCGCGCCTACGATCGAGCAGTACTTC
CDR3: CASSPPSLAPTIEQYF

D: -
V: TRBV2
J: TRBJ2-2
size: many
DNA: TGTGCCAGCGCCAATTTATTTAACACCGGGGAGCTGTTTTTT
CDR3: CASANLFNTGELFF

D: TRBD2
V: TRBV5-1
J: TRBJ2-7
size: many
DNA: TGCGCCAGCAGCTTTGGGCTAGCGGGGTTCTACGAGCAGTACTTC
CDR3: CASSFGLAGFYEQYF

D: -
V: TRBV5-6
J: TRBJ2-1
size: many
DNA: TGTGCCAGCAGCGTTCTAGGCGGGTTGCTCAATGAGCAGTTCTTC
CDR3: CASSVLGGLLNEQFF

D: TRBD1
V: TRBV28
J: TRBJ1-2
size: many
DNA: TGTGCCAGCAGCGGGAGAACAGGGGGCGGTAGCTATGGCTACACCTTC
CDR3: CASSGRTGGGSYGYTF

D: TRBD2
V: TRBV2
J: TRBJ2-1
size: many
DNA: TGTGCCAGCACCGCGGGAGATGAGCAGTTCTTC
CDR3: CASTAGDEQFF